The 28 T cell receptor beta chains below come from one sample, sequenced in a study of T cells in Graves' hyperthyroidism and ophthalmopathy (dated by TCRdb to between 2018 and 2021). Receptor libraries were prepared by multiplex PCR. The data were produced on an Illumina HiSeq 2000. Amplification of TCR beta CDR3 regions was carried out from RNA transcripts. A first-round RT-PCR of the TCR CDR3 used the HTBI primer set with the Qiagen OneStep RT-PCR kit. TCRdb itself trimmed the public reads at Q25 with fastp, ran MiXCR and retained productive beta chains. A single entry per CDR3 protein holds the most common genes and DNA from its merged rows. This sample comprises fewer than 250,000 distinct CDR3 sequences, under 20% of them detected only once. The ten largest clonotypes hold under 65% of the sample. Material: blood. Receptor source: a man aged 50 or older with Graves' hyperthyroidism.

V and J are TRBV7-3 and TRBJ2-7; 8 bases match TRBD2. The CDR3 consists of 13 residues. Germline V gene data show CDR1 as SGHTA and CDR2 as FQGTGA. V was pared by 6 bases and J by 5 bases, with 6 bases of the junction left unmatched. In DNA form, the CDR3 reads TGTGCCAGCAGTACCGGGACTAGAAACGAGCAGTACTTC. It codes for CASSTGTRNEQYF.

This clonotype was detected ten times or more. In DNA, the CDR3 is TGCAGTGCTAGAGATACTTTAGGAAGGAAGGAGACCCAGTACTTC. Its translation is CSARDTLGRKETQYF. V usage is TRBV20-1 and J usage is TRBJ2-5; no firm D call. CDR3 length equals 15 residues. Deletions cut 0 bases from V and 5 bases from J, with 16 bases between. Germline CDR1 and CDR2: DFQATT and SNEGSKA (reference sequence).

This clonotype was counted at least ten times. The chain carries TRBV5-6 and TRBJ2-7, with D tentatively TRBD2 (5 bases). V lost 2 bases, J lost 3 bases, and 9 bases lay in between. Germline V gene data show CDR1 as SGHDT and CDR2 as YYEEEE. The CDR3 loop spans 13 amino acids. The DNA for the CDR3 is TGTGCCAGCAGCTTTAGGGCGGGCTACGAGCAGTACTTC. Translated: CASSFRAGYEQYF.

This clonotype has ten or more counts. The chain links TRBV5-1 to TRBJ2-7; D is perhaps TRBD1 (6 bases). V was shortened by 3 bases and J by 6 bases, with 19 bases between the two germline ends. Germline V lookup: CDR1 SGHRS, CDR2 YFSETQ. CDR3 size: 15 residues. This chain's CDR3 is CASSSAGGGFSEQYF. CDR3 DNA: TGCGCCAGCAGCTCCGCGGGTGGGGGCTTCAGCGAGCAGTACTTC.

This clonotype was observed a handful of times. The chain carries TRBV20-1 and TRBJ2-7; 8 positions match TRBD1. After removal of 4 bases from V and 3 bases from J, the junction contained 8 bases not matched to a gene. In germline, CDR1 is DFQATT, CDR2 SNEGSKA (reference sequence). CDR3 length: 14 amino acids. The CDR3 loop reads CSAKTGVGFYEQYF. The CDR3 DNA sequence: TGCAGTGCTAAGACAGGGGTTGGGTTCTACGAGCAGTACTTC.

This clonotype was found many times. V and J are TRBV11-2 and TRBJ1-2; tentative D call: TRBD1 (5 bases). In germline, CDR1 is SGHAT, CDR2 FQNNGV. This CDR3 comprises 15 residues. Trimming stripped 1 base from V and 7 bases from J, with 16 bases between. The CDR3 spells CASSLVQGAPLGYTF. CDR3 DNA: TGTGCCAGCAGCTTAGTGCAGGGAGCCCCTCTTGGCTACACCTTC.

This clonotype was picked up many times. The gene calls are TRBV28 and TRBJ1-2; a weak D match, TRBD1 (5 bases). V lost 7 bases and J 4 bases, leaving 19 bases between the germline ends. Germline lookup yields CDR1 MDHEN and CDR2 SYDVKM. This CDR3 contains 15 residues. The CDR3 is CASTLWGGPGYGYTF. DNA for the CDR3: TGTGCCAGCACCCTGTGGGGCGGGCCCGGCTATGGCTACACCTTC.

The rearrangement uses TRBV24-1 and TRBJ2-6, with D unresolved. V was pared by 4 bases and J by 5 bases, with 8 bases between. This CDR3 comprises 14 residues. The germline CDR1 and CDR2 sequences are KGHDR and SFDVKD. CDR3 in amino acids: CATSDPPRANVLTF. In DNA, the CDR3 is TGTGCCACCAGTGACCCACCTAGGGCCAACGTCCTGACTTTC.

This clonotype was detected a few times. The chain couples TRBV10-2 to TRBJ1-2; 11 bases match TRBD1. The germline V gene encodes CDR1 WSHSY and CDR2 SAAADI. The CDR3 totals 15 residues. V dropped 6 bases and J dropped 5; count of bases not matched to a gene: 8. This CDR3 is CASSEPGQGEYGYTF. CDR3 nucleotide sequence: TGCGCCAGCAGCGAACCGGGACAGGGGGAGTATGGCTACACCTTC.

The rearrangement joins TRBV12-3 or TRBV12-4 to TRBJ2-5, with no clear D. Trimming removed 6 bases at V and 5 bases at J, with 13 bases between. This CDR3 is 13 amino acids long. The DNA for the CDR3 is TGTGCCAGCAGCCGGCTTGGGCCGGAGACCCAGTACTTC. It yields the protein CASSRLGPETQYF.

This clonotype was detected only once. This chain links TRBV7-2 with TRBJ1-1; D is ambiguous. Germline assignment: CDR1 SGHTA and CDR2 FQGNSA. Trimming removed 5 bases at V and 3 bases at J, with 13 bases between. CDR3 length: 14 residues. The CDR3 region has the DNA TGTGCCAGCAGCGGTACAGCGGTGTACACTGAAGCTTTCTTT. This gives the protein CASSGTAVYTEAFF.

This clonotype appeared many times. V gene TRBV18 combines with J gene TRBJ1-2, with D perhaps matching TRBD1 (5 bases). The CDR3 covers 15 residues. Germline V gene lookup returns CDR1 KGHSH and CDR2 LQKENI. Trimming pared 3 bases from V and 4 bases from J, leaving 15 bases between. CDR3 sequence: CASSPPGHSSYGYTF. CDR3 DNA: TGTGCCAGCTCACCCCCTGGACACAGCTCCTATGGCTACACCTTC.

A few counts support this clonotype. This rearrangement joins TRBV14 to TRBJ2-7; 10 bases agree with TRBD2. CDR3 length equals 17 residues. Looked up from germline, CDR1 is SGHDN and CDR2 is FVKESK. The V gene end was trimmed by 1 base and the J gene end by 0 bases; junction bases not matched to a gene: 6. The CDR3 DNA follows: TGTGCCAGCAGCCAAGTGTACCTAGCGGGAGTCTCCTACGAGCAGTACTTC. The encoded protein is CASSQVYLAGVSYEQYF.

There are many counts of this clonotype. J is TRBJ2-1 and V is TRBV30; TRBD2 might be the D (6 bases). Germline V gene sequence: CDR1 GTSNPN, CDR2 SVGIG (reference sequence). The germline V and J ends were trimmed by 6 bases and 5 bases, with 17 bases remaining between them. The CDR3 has 14 amino acids. CDR3 bases: TGTGCCTGCATCCGTGCGGGAAAGGACAATGAGCAGTTCTTC. Translating gives CACIRAGKDNEQFF.

As regards this clonotype: This clone may be a read error of a much larger clone one base away. The V call is TRBV27, the J call TRBJ2-1; 10 bases map to TRBD2. Germline CDR1 reads MNHEY; CDR2 reads SMNVEV (reference sequence). V lost 3 bases, J lost 7 bases, and 9 bases stayed unmatched. The CDR3 consists of 16 residues. CDR3 in DNA: TGTGCCAGCAGTTTTGTGGGGGCTAGCGGGAGTAATGAGCAGTTCTTC. The encoded protein is CASSFVGASGSNEQFF.

There are many counts of this clonotype. V usage is TRBV7-9 and J usage is TRBJ1-5; D possibly corresponds to TRBD1 (6 bases). Germline V gene lookup returns CDR1 SEHNR and CDR2 FQNEAQ (reference sequence). V was trimmed by 5 bases and J by 6 bases, leaving 14 bases between them. CDR3 length: 14 residues. This CDR3 is CASSLGGGGQPQHF. The CDR3 bases are TGTGCCAGCAGCCTCGGGGGGGGCGGTCAGCCCCAGCATTTT.

This clonotype was seen ten or more times. The V gene is TRBV11-2, the J gene TRBJ1-2; 8 nucleotides align to TRBD1. Trimming at V came to 4 bases and at J to 3 bases, leaving 7 bases not matched to a gene. CDR3 length: 15 amino acids. The germline V gene encodes CDR1 SGHAT and CDR2 FQNNGV. The DNA for the CDR3 is TGTGCCAGCAGCTATGGACAGGGAGGTTACTATGGCTACACCTTC. It is translated as CASSYGQGGYYGYTF.

This clonotype occurred many times. The chain is built from TRBV11-2 and TRBJ2-5; 7 positions agree with TRBD2. The CDR3 loop spans 14 amino acids. Germline CDR1 and CDR2: SGHAT and FQNNGV. With V trimmed by 3 bases and J by 5 bases, 6 bases remained unmatched. Here the CDR3 DNA reads TGTGCCAGCAGCTTGACCCCCGGGAGGGAGACCCAGTACTTC. Its translation: CASSLTPGRETQYF.

This clonotype was observed many times. The chain recombines TRBV3-1 with TRBJ2-7; 7 bases agree with TRBD1. The ends lost 4 bases at V and 7 bases at J; junction bases unmatched: 7. In germline, CDR1 is LGHDT, CDR2 YNNKEL (reference sequence). The CDR3 contains 13 residues. The CDR3 protein is CASSRQQGWEQYF. Written as DNA, the CDR3 is TGTGCCAGCAGCCGACAACAGGGGTGGGAGCAGTACTTC.

Ten or more counts support this clonotype. The chain combines TRBV19 with TRBJ2-2; TRBD1 is a possible D gene (5 bases). This CDR3 contains 14 residues. CDR1 and CDR2 from the germline V gene are LNHDA and SQIVND (reference sequence). V gave up 6 bases and J gave up 4 bases, with 12 bases separating them. The CDR3 loop reads CASRAGMFTGELFF. Here the CDR3 DNA reads TGTGCCAGTAGGGCAGGGATGTTCACCGGGGAGCTGTTTTTT.

The chain employs TRBV5-8 and TRBJ2-7, with 10 bases that match TRBD2. The CDR3 contains 14 residues. After removal of 6 bases from V and 7 bases from J, the junction contained 10 bases not matched to a gene. Per the germline V gene, CDR1 is SGHTS and CDR2 is YDEGEE. The CDR3 nucleotides are TGTGCCAGCAACAACGGACTAGCGGTGGGGGAGCAGTACTTC. Protein: CASNNGLAVGEQYF.

The table lists this clonotype with many counts. This rearrangement joins TRBV7-9 to TRBJ2-3; 12 positions match TRBD2. The length of the CDR3 is 15 residues. After removal of 7 bases from V and 5 bases from J, the junction contained 7 bases not matched to a gene. The germline V gene encodes CDR1 SEHNR and CDR2 FQNEAQ (reference sequence). Written as DNA, the CDR3 is TGTGCCAGCAACGGCCGACTAGCGGGAGTAGATACGCAGTATTTT. Residues: CASNGRLAGVDTQYF. The whole variable domain, filled in from reference TRBV7-9 and TRBJ2-3, reads DTGVSQNPRHKITKRGQNVTFRCDPISEHNRLYWYRQTLGQGPEFLTYFQNEAQLEKSRLLSDRFSAERPKGSFSTLEIQRTEQGDSAMYLCASNGRLAGVDTQYFGPGTRLTVL.

Details on this clonotype: This may arise from a read error, as a much more abundant clone is one base away. The genes are TRBV12-3 or TRBV12-4 and TRBJ1-5; D call uncertain. CDR3 length equals 14 residues. CDR3 DNA: TGTGCCAGCAGTTTGGAGGGAGGCAATCAGCCCCGGCATTTT. Translated: CASSLEGGNQPRHF.

J is TRBJ1-3 and V is TRBV5-4, with D hard to call. Between the trimmed V and J ends, which lost 4 bases and 2 bases, there was a span of 10 bases. CDR1 SGHNT and CDR2 YYREEE come from the germline V gene (reference sequence). The CDR3 is 14 residues long. The CDR3 DNA follows: TGTGCCAGCAGCCAAAAGGGTGCTGGAAACACCATATATTTT. This codes for CASSQKGAGNTIYF.

The chain uses TRBV12-3 or TRBV12-4 and TRBJ2-2; the D gene is possibly TRBD2 (6 bases). CDR3 length: 12 amino acids. The CDR3 region is CAFTGDTGELFF. In nucleotides, the CDR3 is TGTGCATTTACGGGGGACACCGGGGAGCTGTTTTTT.

The rearrangement uses TRBV28 and TRBJ1-6, with TRBD1 matching over 7 bases. From germline, CDR1 is MDHEN and CDR2 SYDVKM. J was trimmed by 9 bases and V by 2 bases; bases with no gene match: 4. The CDR3 contains 14 residues. CDR3 sequence: CASSLDREGSPLHF. In DNA form, the CDR3 reads TGTGCCAGCAGTTTAGACAGGGAGGGTTCACCCCTCCACTTT.

This clonotype has at least ten counts. CDR3 in amino acids: CASSPLGGREARREQYF. CDR3 bases: TGTGCCAGCAGCCCCCTGGGGGGGCGGGAGGCCCGCCGGGAGCAGTACTTC. The gene calls are TRBV11-2 and TRBJ2-7; TRBD2 matches 8 bases. V lost 5 bases and J lost 7; bases outside the gene matches: 19. Germline CDR1 reads SGHAT; CDR2 reads FQNNGV. This CDR3 contains 17 residues. The variable domain in full, with the rest retrieved from reference TRBV11-2 and TRBJ2-7, is EAGVAQSPRYKIIEKRQSVAFWCNPISGHATLYWYQQILGQGPKLLIQFQNNGVVDDSQLPKDRFSAERLKGVDSTLKIQPAKLEDSAVYLCASSPLGGREARREQYFGPGTRLTVT.

This rearrangement joins TRBV6-1 to TRBJ2-7; 8 bases are a match to TRBD2. The germline V gene has CDR1 MNHNS and CDR2 SASEGT. The CDR3 length is 15 residues. V dropped 7 bases and J dropped 0; count of bases not matched to a gene: 8. The DNA of the CDR3 is TGTGCCAGCACCCGGCTAGCGGGTACCTCCTACGAGCAGTACTTC. As protein: CASTRLAGTSYEQYF.